This TCR beta chain was recovered during a study of T-cell memory formation after mild COVID-19. Study-level findings and limits: The pre-infection memory compartment contained some responding clones, suggesting cross-reactive memory joined. The study found contracting CD4+ clones mainly in CM and EM and contracting CD8+ clones in EMRA. Contracting clones, day 15 to 85, had balanced CD4/CD8, and later expanders favored CD4+.

On this clonotype itself: Its matching antigen is unknown.

The V gene lost 0 bases and the J gene lost 5 bases, with 17 bases spanning the gap. There are 16 residues in the CDR3. The germline V gene encodes CDR1 SGDLS and CDR2 YYNGEE. TCRdb fed the 5' RACE reads into MiXCR, producing one record per CDR3 protein. The table includes a few hundred thousand distinct CDR3 sequences, 20% to 25% detected once. This TCR derives from an adult woman who had mild COVID-19 (a few samples of this study predate the infection). Cell type and time point are not known. The sequencing input was PBMCs or a T cell subset sorted from them (not recorded which). The chain has TRBV9 and TRBJ2-5, with TRBD2 as a possible D gene (6 bases). Here the CDR3 reads CASSVAAGPVGETQYF. The DNA for the CDR3 is TGTGCCAGCAGCGTAGCGGCGGGGCCCGTAGGTGAGACCCAGTACTTC.